This T cell receptor (beta chain) came from a study of T cell repertoires in cytomegalovirus infection. This clonotype was detected only a few times. MiXCR was run by TCRdb on the reads, yielding one entry per CDR3 protein. The sample holds some 240,000 distinct CDR3 sequences, approximately 15% seen once. The V gene's germline CDR1 is SGHDT and CDR2 YYEEEE. The CDR3 has 16 amino acids. V was clipped by 4 bases and J by 0 bases, with 15 bases between them. The receptor was derived from a human donor in good health (CMV status not recorded). Some clones in this sample may be carry-over from other donors' samples. This chain connects TRBV5-6 to TRBJ2-3; D gene uncertain. The sequenced material came from CD8+ T cells from PBMCs. The CDR3 protein is CASSPPNGPSTDTQYF. The CDR3 bases are TGTGCCAGCAGCCCACCAAACGGACCAAGCACAGATACGCAGTATTTT.